This paragraph covers one TCR beta chain sequence. Profiled with immunoSEQ multiplex PCR; TCRdb holds only in-frame clones, not every one. Of about 110,000 clones in the sample, around 86% are singletons; the top ten hold approximately 7.5%. The sample originates from a study of T cell responses to AZD1222 COVID-19 vaccine. Germline assignment: CDR1 SGHTA and CDR2 FQGNSA. Germline trimming cut 5 bases from V and 4 bases from J; bases unmatched to any gene: 3. The CDR3 length is 14 residues. The sequence came from an adult in good health. The sample consisted of peripheral blood, taken on day 0 of AZD1222 vaccination. This sequence joins TRBV7-2 and TRBJ2-7; 12 bases are a match to TRBD2. CDR3 sequence: CASSRTSGTYEQYF. In DNA form, the CDR3 reads TGTGCCAGCAGCCGGACTAGCGGGACATACGAGCAGTACTTC.